The 22 T cell receptor beta chains below come from one sample, sequenced in a study of early T cells in non-severe SARS-CoV-2 infection (dated by TCRdb to about 2021). The method was 5' RACE. Instrument on record: NextSeq 500. TCRdb redid the processing of the public reads, applying fastp at Q25 and MiXCR, and retained in-frame beta chains. Each entry merges the rows of one CDR3 protein and shows their most common DNA and genes. The sample profile shows around 110,000 distinct CDR3 sequences; over 8.5% of them were found once. The ten largest clones capture about 8% of the sample. The sequencing sample was made of whole blood. These receptor sequences come from an adult who was a healthcare worker with PCR-confirmed SARS-CoV-2 infection or an uninfected control (not recorded which).

Comment on this clonotype: A much larger clonotype is one base distant, so this may be a read error. The CDR3 end shows no conserved phenylalanine or tryptophan, and so a read error is likely. The rearrangement uses TRBV6-1 and TRBJ2-4; 7 bases match TRBD1. The CDR3 is made up of 16 amino acids. CDR1 is MNHNS, CDR2 SASEGT, per germline. Germline trimming cut 6 bases from V and 0 bases from J; bases unmatched to any gene: 8. The chain's CDR3 is CASRETGTVAKNIQYY. CDR3 nucleotide sequence: TGTGCCAGCAGGGAGACAGGGACCGTAGCCAAAAACATTCAGTACTAC.

The CDR3, as DNA: TGCGCCAGCGGCCCAAAACCTTTAGCGGGAACTAACGAGCAGTACTTC. This sequence encodes CASGPKPLAGTNEQYF. This rearrangement joins TRBV4-3 to TRBJ2-7; TRBD2 matches 8 bases. The germline V gene encodes CDR1 LGHNA and CDR2 YSLEER. V lost 8 bases and J lost 5; bases outside the gene matches: 17. The CDR3 loop spans 16 amino acids.

This clonotype was seen repeatedly, ten times or more. This chain links TRBV11-1 with TRBJ2-1, with D perhaps matching TRBD1 (5 bases). Germline V gives CDR1 SGHAT, CDR2 FQDESV (reference sequence). The V and J ends lost 0 bases and 5 bases respectively, with 5 bases between them. The CDR3 runs to 13 residues. CDR3 nucleotide sequence: TGTGCCAGCAGCTTAGCGGGGCACAATGAGCAGTTCTTC. Its translation: CASSLAGHNEQFF.

In this sample, this clonotype turned up many times. The rearrangement joins TRBV4-1 to TRBJ2-7; maybe TRBD2 (5 bases). Trimming pared 0 bases from V and 4 bases from J, leaving 19 bases between. Germline V gene sequence: CDR1 MGHRA, CDR2 YSYEKL. There are 17 residues in the CDR3. The CDR3 DNA reads as TGCGCCAGCAGCCAAGATCGAGGACGGGGAGTATTGTACGAGCAGTACTTC. Translated: CASSQDRGRGVLYEQYF.

This clonotype was recorded at least ten times. The rearrangement uses TRBV7-2 and TRBJ2-7; 9 bases line up with TRBD1. CDR3 length equals 14 residues. V lost 5 bases and J lost 2; bases outside the gene matches: 4. Germline lookup yields CDR1 SGHTA and CDR2 FQGNSA. The CDR3 loop is CASSRDRAAYEQYF. CDR3 DNA: TGTGCCAGCAGCCGGGACAGGGCAGCCTACGAGCAGTACTTC. Supplemented by reference TRBV7-2 and TRBJ2-7, the full variable domain reads GAGVSQSPSNKVTEKGKDVELRCDPISGHTALYWYRQSLGQGLEFLIYFQGNSAPDKSGLPSDRFSAERTGGSVSTLTIQRTQQEDSAVYLCASSRDRAAYEQYFGPGTRLTVT.

The chain has TRBV28 and TRBJ1-6; D remains unclear. The germline CDR1 and CDR2 sequences are MDHEN and SYDVKM. The CDR3 consists of 12 residues. Trimming cost V 7 bases and J 11 bases, with 12 bases left between them. Written as DNA, the CDR3 is TGTGCCAGCACCGACCGCCTAACACCCCTCCACTTT. Translated, it gives CASTDRLTPLHF.

This chain links TRBV15 with TRBJ2-3; D is unclear. The CDR3 runs to 13 residues. The V gene's germline CDR1 is LNHNV and CDR2 YYDKDF (reference sequence). V was cut by 2 bases and J by 2 bases, with 5 bases left in between. CDR3 loop: CATSRPSTDTQYF. Here the CDR3 DNA reads TGTGCCACCAGCAGACCTTCCACAGATACGCAGTATTTT.

This clonotype was recorded many times. The chain couples TRBV28 to TRBJ1-1; 7 bases are a match to TRBD1. The CDR3 covers 14 residues. V shed 4 bases and J 1 base; nucleotides not matched to a gene: 3. The germline gives CDR1 MDHEN, CDR2 SYDVKM. CDR3 nucleotide sequence: TGTGCCAGCAGTTCAGGGGGGCCGAACACTGAAGCTTTCTTT. Translating it yields CASSSGGPNTEAFF.

In its sample, this clonotype was seen many times. The CDR3 DNA sequence: TGTGCCAGCAGTTATCGGGGTATAGGCACTGAAGCTTTCTTT. Its protein is CASSYRGIGTEAFF. The J gene is TRBJ1-1, the V gene TRBV6-5; D gene unclear. Deletions cut 3 bases from V and 4 bases from J, with 12 bases between. This CDR3 region has 14 residues. Germline loops: CDR1 MNHEY, CDR2 SVGAGI.

CDR3 nucleotide sequence: TGTGCCAGTCAGGACAGGGGCTATGGCTACACCTTC. It encodes CASQDRGYGYTF. This chain joins TRBV19 and TRBJ1-2; TRBD1 matches at 9 bases. After removal of 8 bases from V and 4 bases from J, the junction contained 2 bases not matched to a gene. The CDR3 has 12 residues. Per germline, CDR1 LNHDA and CDR2 SQIVND (reference sequence).

This clonotype was seen repeatedly, ten times or more. V gene TRBV27 combines with J gene TRBJ2-7; the match to TRBD2 covers 13 bases. In germline, CDR1 is MNHEY, CDR2 SMNVEV (reference sequence). V shed 2 bases and J 12 bases; nucleotides not matched to a gene: 10. The CDR3 extends over 15 amino acids. CDR3 bases: TGTGCCAGCAGTTTACTCACTAGCGGGAGGGCCTCTTGGTACTTC. Protein sequence: CASSLLTSGRASWYF.

The V and J genes are TRBV20-1 and TRBJ2-7; 11 positions match TRBD1. The V gene's germline CDR1 is DFQATT and CDR2 SNEGSKA (reference sequence). With V trimmed by 5 bases and J by 2 bases, 8 bases remained unmatched. The CDR3 is 15 residues long. The CDR3 sequence is CSAAEGGQGAYEQYF. For the CDR3, the DNA is TGCAGTGCTGCCGAGGGGGGACAGGGGGCCTACGAGCAGTACTTC.

This clonotype was seen only a few times. The chain carries TRBV27 and TRBJ2-5; the match to TRBD2 covers 9 bases. Trimming removed 6 bases from V and 5 bases from J; junction bases left unmatched: 10. The germline CDR1 and CDR2 sequences are MNHEY and SMNVEV (reference sequence). The CDR3 totals 15 residues. The CDR3 here is CASRSRVSGGETQYF. As DNA, the CDR3 is TGTGCCAGCAGAAGCCGGGTCAGCGGGGGGGAGACCCAGTACTTC.

There are a few counts of this clonotype. The CDR3 spells CASSLGQATEAFF. As DNA, the CDR3 is TGTGCCAGCAGTCTGGGACAGGCCACTGAAGCTTTCTTT. This chain joins TRBV28 and TRBJ1-1, with 8 nucleotides matching TRBD1. The junction had 3 bases not matched to a gene; V was cut back by 5 bases and J by 4 bases. The CDR3 loop spans 13 amino acids. From germline, CDR1 is MDHEN and CDR2 SYDVKM.

This clonotype has more than one count but fewer than ten. J is TRBJ1-1 and V is TRBV14; D ambiguous. CDR1 is SGHDN, CDR2 FVKESK, per germline. The CDR3 spans 13 residues. The germline V and J ends were trimmed by 3 bases and 3 bases, with 8 bases remaining between them. CDR3 protein: CASSQGYYTEAFF. In DNA form, the CDR3 reads TGTGCCAGCAGCCAGGGTTATTACACTGAAGCTTTCTTT.

This clonotype appeared a few times. The rearrangement uses TRBV14 and TRBJ2-7, with D unclear. Per the germline V gene, CDR1 is SGHDN and CDR2 is FVKESK. The CDR3 has 12 amino acids. V dropped 3 bases and J dropped 4 bases, with 7 bases sitting between them. CDR3 amino acids: CASSQMGYEQYF. The CDR3, as DNA: TGTGCCAGCAGCCAGATGGGGTACGAGCAGTACTTC.

As for this clonotype: At one end the junction does not follow the germline gene, possibly because of a read error. The genes are TRBV12-3 or TRBV12-4 and TRBJ2-5; 8 nucleotides align to TRBD2. The CDR3 has 14 amino acids. The CDR3 nucleotides are TGTGCCAACAGTCCTTTAGCGGGAAAAGAGACCCAGTACTTC. Translating gives CANSPLAGKETQYF.

The V call is TRBV29-1, the J call TRBJ2-7, with D possibly being TRBD2 (5 bases). The germline V gene encodes CDR1 SQVTM and CDR2 ANQGSEA. This CDR3 contains 12 residues. The germline V and J ends were trimmed by 7 bases and 7 bases, with 17 bases remaining between them. This CDR3 is CSGLAGMGEQYF. The CDR3 DNA reads TGCAGCGGGTTGGCGGGCATGGGGGAGCAGTACTTC.

This chain connects TRBV4-1 to TRBJ2-2, with D unclear. The germline V gene has CDR1 MGHRA and CDR2 YSYEKL. The V end was cut by 2 bases, the J end by 6 bases, with 7 bases between. There are 13 residues in the CDR3. The CDR3 sequence: CASSQKVAGELFF. As DNA, the CDR3 is TGCGCCAGCAGCCAAAAGGTTGCCGGGGAGCTGTTTTTT.

This clonotype was found many times. The genes are TRBV7-8 and TRBJ1-3; TRBD1 is a possible D gene (5 bases). This CDR3 comprises 16 residues. V was shortened by 6 bases and J by 0 bases, with 15 bases between the two germline ends. Looked up from germline, CDR1 is SGHVS and CDR2 is FQNEAQ. CDR3 in DNA: TGTGCCAGCAGGCGAGGGGCCCCCTCCTCTGGAAACACCATATATTTT. Protein product: CASRRGAPSSGNTIYF.

This clonotype was recorded a few times. V is TRBV20-1 and J is TRBJ2-5; a possible D gene is TRBD2 (7 bases). The CDR3 is made up of 13 amino acids. Deletions cut 1 base from V and 4 bases from J, with 10 bases between. The germline gives CDR1 DFQATT, CDR2 SNEGSKA (reference sequence). The CDR3 loop reads CSARAAGAETQYF. CDR3 bases: TGCAGTGCTAGAGCGGCGGGGGCAGAGACCCAGTACTTC.

This clonotype was found a few times. The chain combines TRBV5-4 with TRBJ1-4, with a possible D match to TRBD1 (6 bases). This CDR3 comprises 18 residues. Germline assignment: CDR1 SGHNT and CDR2 YYREEE (reference sequence). Trimming removed 1 base from V and 8 bases from J, with 24 bases in between. DNA for the CDR3: TGTGCCAGCAGCTTGACGGGTGGCGTGGGGGCTAAAGAGGAAAAACTGTTTTTT. Translated, it gives CASSLTGGVGAKEEKLFF.